The TCR beta chain under discussion was sequenced for a study of PD-1 blockade in classical Hodgkin lymphoma. Regarding the study as a whole: Patients who responded completely had about the same baseline diversity as newly diagnosed patients.

Regarding time point: cycle 4 day 1 (C4D1), after less than 7 weeks of nivolumab. No patient escaped relapse after autologous stem cell transplantation, and brentuximab vedotin exposure varied. Negative magnetic selection isolated CD4+ T cells from thawed PBMCs. With respect to this clone: The antigen remains undetermined.

The CDR3 contains 13 residues. The germline V and J ends were trimmed by 0 bases and 9 bases, with 9 bases remaining between them. Germline-derived CDR1 and CDR2 are SGHVS and FNYEAQ. Clones were read by immunoSEQ multiplex PCR, and TCRdb kept only the in-frame ones, dropping some. Of 20,000 or so clones listed, roughly 80% are singletons. This chain joins TRBV7-6 and TRBJ2-1; no firm D call. Sequences were derived from CD4+ T cells from blood, sampled before the fourth cycle of nivolumab. The receptor was isolated from a human donor with classical Hodgkin lymphoma. Here the CDR3 DNA reads TGTGCCAGCAGCTTAGCGCAGCGAGGTGAGCAGTTCTTC. Protein: CASSLAQRGEQFF.